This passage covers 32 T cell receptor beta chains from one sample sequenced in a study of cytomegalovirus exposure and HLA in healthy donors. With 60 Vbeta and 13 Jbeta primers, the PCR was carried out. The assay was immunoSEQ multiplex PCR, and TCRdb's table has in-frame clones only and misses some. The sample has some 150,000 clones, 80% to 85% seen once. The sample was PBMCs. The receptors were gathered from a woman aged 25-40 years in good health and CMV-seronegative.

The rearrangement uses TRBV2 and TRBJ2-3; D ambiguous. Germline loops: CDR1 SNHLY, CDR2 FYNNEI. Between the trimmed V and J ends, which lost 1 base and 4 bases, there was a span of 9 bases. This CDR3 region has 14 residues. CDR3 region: CASSEGLWSDTQYF. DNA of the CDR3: TGTGCCAGCAGTGAAGGGCTTTGGTCAGATACGCAGTATTTT.

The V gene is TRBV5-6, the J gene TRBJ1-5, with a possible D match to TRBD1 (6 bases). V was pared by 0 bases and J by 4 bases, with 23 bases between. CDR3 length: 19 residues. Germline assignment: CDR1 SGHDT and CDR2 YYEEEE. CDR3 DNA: TGTGCCAGCAGCTTGGGGGGGGTATGGGGGGGCTTGGGGAATCAGCCCCAGCATTTT. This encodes CASSLGGVWGGLGNQPQHF.

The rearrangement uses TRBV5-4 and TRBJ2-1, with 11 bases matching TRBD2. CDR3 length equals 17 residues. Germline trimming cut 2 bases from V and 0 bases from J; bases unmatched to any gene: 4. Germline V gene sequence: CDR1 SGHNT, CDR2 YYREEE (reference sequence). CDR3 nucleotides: TGTGCCAGCAGCTTCGGGGGACTAGCGGCCTCCTACAATGAGCAGTTCTTC. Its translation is CASSFGGLAASYNEQFF.

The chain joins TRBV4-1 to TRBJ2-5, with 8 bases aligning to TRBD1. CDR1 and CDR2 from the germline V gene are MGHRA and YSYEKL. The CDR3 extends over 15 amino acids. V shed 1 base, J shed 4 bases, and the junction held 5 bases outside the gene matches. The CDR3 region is CASSQAPDRGETQYF. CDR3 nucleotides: TGCGCCAGCAGCCAAGCCCCCGACAGGGGAGAGACCCAGTACTTC.

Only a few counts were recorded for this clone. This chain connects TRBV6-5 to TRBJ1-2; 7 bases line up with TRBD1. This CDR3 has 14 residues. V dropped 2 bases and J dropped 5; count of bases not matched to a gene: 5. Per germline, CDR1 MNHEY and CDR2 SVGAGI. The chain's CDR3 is CASSYRGPEYGYTF. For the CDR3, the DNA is TGTGCCAGCAGTTACAGGGGGCCGGAATATGGCTACACCTTC.

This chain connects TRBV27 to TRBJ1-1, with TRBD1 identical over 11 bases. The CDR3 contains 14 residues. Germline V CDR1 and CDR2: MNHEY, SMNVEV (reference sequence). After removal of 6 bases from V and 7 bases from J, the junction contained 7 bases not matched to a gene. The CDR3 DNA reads TGTGCCAGCAGGACCGGGACAGGGGGATGTGAAGCTTTCTTT. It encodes CASRTGTGGCEAFF.

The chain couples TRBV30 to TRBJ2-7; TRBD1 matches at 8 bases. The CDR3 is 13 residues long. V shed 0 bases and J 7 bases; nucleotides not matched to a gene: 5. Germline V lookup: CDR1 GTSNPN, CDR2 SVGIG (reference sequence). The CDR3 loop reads CAWSVTGAREQYF. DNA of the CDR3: TGTGCCTGGAGTGTGACAGGGGCTCGGGAGCAGTACTTC.

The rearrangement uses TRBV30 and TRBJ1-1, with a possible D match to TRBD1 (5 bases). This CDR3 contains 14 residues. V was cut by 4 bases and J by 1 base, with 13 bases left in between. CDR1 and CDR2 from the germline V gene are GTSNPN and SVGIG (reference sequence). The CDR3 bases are TGTGCCTGGACCAACTGGGACTGGAACACTGAAGCTTTCTTT. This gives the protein CAWTNWDWNTEAFF.

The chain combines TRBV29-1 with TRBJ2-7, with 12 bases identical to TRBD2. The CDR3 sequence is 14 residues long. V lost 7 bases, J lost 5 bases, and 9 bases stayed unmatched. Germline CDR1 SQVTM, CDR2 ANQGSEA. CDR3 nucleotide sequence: TGCAGCGCCGCCGGACTAGCGGGAACAAACGAGCAGTACTTC. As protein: CSAAGLAGTNEQYF.

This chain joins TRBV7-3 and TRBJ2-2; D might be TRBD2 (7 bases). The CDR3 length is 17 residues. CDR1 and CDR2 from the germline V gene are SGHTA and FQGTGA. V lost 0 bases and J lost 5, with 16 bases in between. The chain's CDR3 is CASSLTYRGAETGELFF. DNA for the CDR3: TGTGCCAGCAGCTTAACGTATCGGGGGGCGGAAACCGGGGAGCTGTTTTTT.

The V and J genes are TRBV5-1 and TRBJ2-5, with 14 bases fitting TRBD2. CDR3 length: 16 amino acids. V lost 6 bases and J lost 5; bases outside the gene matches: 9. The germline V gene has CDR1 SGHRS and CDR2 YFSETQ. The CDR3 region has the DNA TGCGCCAGCAACATCAGACTAGCGGGGGGGCCGGAGACCCAGTACTTC. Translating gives CASNIRLAGGPETQYF.

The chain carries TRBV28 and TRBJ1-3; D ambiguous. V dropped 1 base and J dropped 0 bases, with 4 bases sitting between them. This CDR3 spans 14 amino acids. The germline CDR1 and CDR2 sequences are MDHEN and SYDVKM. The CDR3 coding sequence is TGTGCCAGCAGTTTATTCTCCTCTGGAAACACCATATATTTT. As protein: CASSLFSSGNTIYF. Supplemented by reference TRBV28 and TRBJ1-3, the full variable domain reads DVKVTQSSRYLVKRTGEKVFLECVQDMDHENMFWYRQDPGLGLRLIYFSYDVKMKEKGDIPEGYSVSREKKERFSLILESASTNQTSMYLCASSLFSSGNTIYFGEGSWLTVV.

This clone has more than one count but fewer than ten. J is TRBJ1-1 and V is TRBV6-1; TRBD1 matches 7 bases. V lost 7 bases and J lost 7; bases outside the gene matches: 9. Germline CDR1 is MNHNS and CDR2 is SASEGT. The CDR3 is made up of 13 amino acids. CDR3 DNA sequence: TGTGCCAGCATGAGACAGGGAATTCGTGAAGCTTTCTTT. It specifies CASMRQGIREAFF.

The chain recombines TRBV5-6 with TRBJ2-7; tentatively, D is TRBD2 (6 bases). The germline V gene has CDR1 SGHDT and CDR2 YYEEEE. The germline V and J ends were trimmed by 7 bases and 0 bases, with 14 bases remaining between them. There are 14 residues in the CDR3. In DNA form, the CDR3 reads TGTGCCAGCGGATTACGGGGAGGCTCCTACGAGCAGTACTTC. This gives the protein CASGLRGGSYEQYF. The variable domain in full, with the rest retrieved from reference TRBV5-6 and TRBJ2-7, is DAGVTQSPTHLIKTRGQQVTLRCSPKSGHDTVSWYQQALGQGPQFIFQYYEEEERQRGNFPDRFSGHQFPNYSSELNVNALLLGDSALYLCASGLRGGSYEQYFGPGTRLTVT.

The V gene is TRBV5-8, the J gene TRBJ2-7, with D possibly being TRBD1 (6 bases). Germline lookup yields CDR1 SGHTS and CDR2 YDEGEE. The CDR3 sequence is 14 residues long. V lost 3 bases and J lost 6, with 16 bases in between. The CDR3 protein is CASSWNRVVGEQYF. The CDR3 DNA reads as TGTGCCAGCAGCTGGAACAGGGTAGTAGGCGAGCAGTACTTC.

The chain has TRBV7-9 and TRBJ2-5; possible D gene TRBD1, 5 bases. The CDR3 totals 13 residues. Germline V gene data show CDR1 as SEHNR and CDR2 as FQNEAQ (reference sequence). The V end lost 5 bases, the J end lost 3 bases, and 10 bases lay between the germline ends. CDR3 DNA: TGTGCCAGCAGCGCCCTAGGGGAAGAGACCCAGTACTTC. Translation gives CASSALGEETQYF.

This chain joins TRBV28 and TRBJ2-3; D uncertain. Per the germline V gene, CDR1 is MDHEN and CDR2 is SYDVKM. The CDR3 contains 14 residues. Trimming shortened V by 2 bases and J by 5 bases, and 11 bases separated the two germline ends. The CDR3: CASSLGQVRDTQYF. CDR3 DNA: TGTGCCAGCAGTTTAGGGCAGGTTAGAGATACGCAGTATTTT.

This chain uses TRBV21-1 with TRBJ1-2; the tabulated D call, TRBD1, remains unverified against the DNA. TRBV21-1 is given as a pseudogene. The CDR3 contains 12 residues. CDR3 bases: TGTGCCAGCCCCCCCACAGGGCATGGCTACACCTTC. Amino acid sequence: CASPPTGHGYTF.

CDR3 sequence (DNA): TGTGCCAGCAGACAACAGGGGCGATCATCTTATAGCAATCAGCCCCAGCATTTT. Amino acids: CASRQQGRSSYSNQPQHF. J is TRBJ1-5 and V is TRBV27, with TRBD1 identical over 7 bases. Germline trimming cut 6 bases from V and 0 bases from J; bases unmatched to any gene: 14. CDR1 is MNHEY, CDR2 SMNVEV, per germline (reference sequence). The CDR3 runs to 18 residues.

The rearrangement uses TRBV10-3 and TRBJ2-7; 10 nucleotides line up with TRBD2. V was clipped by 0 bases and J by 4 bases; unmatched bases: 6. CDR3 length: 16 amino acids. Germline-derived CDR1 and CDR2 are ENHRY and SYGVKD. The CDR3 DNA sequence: TGTGCCATCAGTGAGTCGGGGGGACTAGCGAGGTACGAGCAGTACTTC. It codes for CAISESGGLARYEQYF.

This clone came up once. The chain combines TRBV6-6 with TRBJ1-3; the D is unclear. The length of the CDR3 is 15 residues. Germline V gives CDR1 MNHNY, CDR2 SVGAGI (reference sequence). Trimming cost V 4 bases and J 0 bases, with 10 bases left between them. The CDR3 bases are TGTGCCAGCAGTTTCGGGTTCCCCTCTGGAAACACCATATATTTT. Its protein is CASSFGFPSGNTIYF.

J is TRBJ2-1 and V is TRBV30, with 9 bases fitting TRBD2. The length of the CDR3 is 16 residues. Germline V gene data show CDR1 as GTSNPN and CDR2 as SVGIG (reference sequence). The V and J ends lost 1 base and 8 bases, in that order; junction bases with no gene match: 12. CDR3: CAWSATLAGSRDEQFF. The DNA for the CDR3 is TGTGCCTGGAGTGCAACCCTAGCGGGGTCTCGGGATGAGCAGTTCTTC.

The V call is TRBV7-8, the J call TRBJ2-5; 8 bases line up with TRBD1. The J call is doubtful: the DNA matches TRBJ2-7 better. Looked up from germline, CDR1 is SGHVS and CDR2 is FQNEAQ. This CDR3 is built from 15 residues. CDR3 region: CASSYRTGQNYEQYF. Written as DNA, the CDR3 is TGTGCCAGCAGCTATCGGACAGGGCAAAACTACGAGCAGTACTTC.

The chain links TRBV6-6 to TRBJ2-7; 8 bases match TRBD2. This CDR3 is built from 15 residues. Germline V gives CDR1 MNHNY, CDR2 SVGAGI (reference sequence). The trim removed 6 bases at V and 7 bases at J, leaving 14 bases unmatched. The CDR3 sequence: CASRRTSSGTSEQYF. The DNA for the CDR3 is TGTGCCAGCAGGCGCACCTCGTCCGGGACTAGTGAGCAGTACTTC.

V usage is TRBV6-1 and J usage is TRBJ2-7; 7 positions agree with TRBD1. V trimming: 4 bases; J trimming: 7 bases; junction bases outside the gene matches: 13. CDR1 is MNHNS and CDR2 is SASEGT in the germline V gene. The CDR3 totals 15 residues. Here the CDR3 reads CASSVRFEGAREQYF. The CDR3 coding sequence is TGTGCCAGCAGTGTACGCTTTGAGGGGGCAAGGGAGCAGTACTTC.

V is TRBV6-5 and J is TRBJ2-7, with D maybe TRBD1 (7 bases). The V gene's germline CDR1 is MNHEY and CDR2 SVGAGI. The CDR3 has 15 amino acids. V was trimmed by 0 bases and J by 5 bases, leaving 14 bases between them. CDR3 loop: CASSYSRTGGDEQYF. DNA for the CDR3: TGTGCCAGCAGTTACTCGCGGACAGGAGGGGACGAGCAGTACTTC.

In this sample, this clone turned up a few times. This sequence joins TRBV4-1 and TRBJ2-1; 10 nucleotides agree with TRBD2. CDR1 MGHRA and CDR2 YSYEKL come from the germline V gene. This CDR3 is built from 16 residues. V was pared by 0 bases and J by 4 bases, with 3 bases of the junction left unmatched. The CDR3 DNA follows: TGCGCCAGCAGCCAAGAGGGGACTAGCGCTTACAATGAGCAGTTCTTC. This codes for CASSQEGTSAYNEQFF.

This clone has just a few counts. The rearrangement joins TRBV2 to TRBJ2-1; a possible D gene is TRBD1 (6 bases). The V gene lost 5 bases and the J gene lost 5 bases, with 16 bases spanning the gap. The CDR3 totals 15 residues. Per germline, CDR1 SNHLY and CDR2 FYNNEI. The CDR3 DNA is TGTGCCAGCAGTTGGGACACCGGCAGTAACAATGAGCAGTTCTTC. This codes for CASSWDTGSNNEQFF.

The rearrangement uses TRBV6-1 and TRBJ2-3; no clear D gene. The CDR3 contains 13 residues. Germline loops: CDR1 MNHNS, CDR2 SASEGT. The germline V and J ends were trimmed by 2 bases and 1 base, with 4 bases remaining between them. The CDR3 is CASSELGTDTQYF. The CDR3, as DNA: TGTGCCAGCAGTGAACTAGGCACAGATACGCAGTATTTT.

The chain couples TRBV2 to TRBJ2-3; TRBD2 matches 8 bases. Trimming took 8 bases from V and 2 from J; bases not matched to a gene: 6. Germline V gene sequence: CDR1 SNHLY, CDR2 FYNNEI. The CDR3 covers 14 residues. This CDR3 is CASDASGLTDTQYF. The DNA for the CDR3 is TGTGCCAGCGATGCTAGCGGGCTCACAGATACGCAGTATTTT. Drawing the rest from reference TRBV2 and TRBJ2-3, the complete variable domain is EPEVTQTPSHQVTQMGQEVILRCVPISNHLYFYWYRQILGQKVEFLVSFYNNEISEKSEIFDDQFSVERPDGSNFTLKIRSTKLEDSAMYFCASDASGLTDTQYFGPGTRLTVL.

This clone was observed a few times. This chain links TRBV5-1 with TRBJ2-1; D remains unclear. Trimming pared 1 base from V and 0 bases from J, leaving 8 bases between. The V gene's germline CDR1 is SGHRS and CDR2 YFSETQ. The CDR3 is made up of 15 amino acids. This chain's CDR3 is CASSLRRSSYNEQFF. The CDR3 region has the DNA TGCGCCAGCAGCTTGAGGCGGAGCTCCTACAATGAGCAGTTCTTC.

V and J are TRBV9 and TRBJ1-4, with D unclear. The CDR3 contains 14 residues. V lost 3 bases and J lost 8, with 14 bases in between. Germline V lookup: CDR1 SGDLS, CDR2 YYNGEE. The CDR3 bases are TGTGCCAGCAGCGCTGGGAGGGTTGGAGAAAAACTGTTTTTT. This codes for CASSAGRVGEKLFF.